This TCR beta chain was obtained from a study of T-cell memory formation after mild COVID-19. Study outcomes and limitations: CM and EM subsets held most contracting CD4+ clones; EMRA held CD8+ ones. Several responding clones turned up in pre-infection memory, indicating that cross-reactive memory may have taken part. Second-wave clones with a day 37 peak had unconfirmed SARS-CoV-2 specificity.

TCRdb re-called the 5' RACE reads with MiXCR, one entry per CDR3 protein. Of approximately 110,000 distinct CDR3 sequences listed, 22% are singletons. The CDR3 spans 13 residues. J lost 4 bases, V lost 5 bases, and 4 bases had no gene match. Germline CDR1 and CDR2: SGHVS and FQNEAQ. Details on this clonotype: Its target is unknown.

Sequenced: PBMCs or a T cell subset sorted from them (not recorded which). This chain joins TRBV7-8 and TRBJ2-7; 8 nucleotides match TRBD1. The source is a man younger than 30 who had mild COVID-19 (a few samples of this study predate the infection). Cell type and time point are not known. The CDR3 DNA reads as TGTGCCAGCAGCCCAGGGGGCTGGTACGAGCAGTACGTC. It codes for CASSPGGWYEQYV.